The T cell receptor (beta chain) described here comes from a study of shared clonotypes between healthy human individuals. In this sample, this clone turned up a few times. V was clipped by 0 bases and J by 2 bases, with 11 bases between them. The V gene's germline CDR1 is GTSNPN and CDR2 SVGIG (reference sequence). The CDR3 has 15 residues. TCRdb's copy holds only in-frame clones and misses some; the assay was immunoSEQ multiplex PCR. In the table there are some 2,100,000 clones, approximately 96% of which are singletons. Sequences were obtained from naive CD4+ T cells sorted from blood. Documented subset: CD45RA+ positively selected. The TCR originated in a man between 18 and 35 years old in good health. The V call is TRBV30, the J call TRBJ1-5; tentatively, D is TRBD1 (5 bases). The CDR3 coding sequence is TGTGCCTGGAGTGTCGAGGGGATTGGCAATCAGCCCCAGCATTTT. Amino acids: CAWSVEGIGNQPQHF. The entire variable domain, with the rest obtained from reference TRBV30 and TRBJ1-5, is as follows: SQTIHQWPATLVQPVGSPLSLECTVEGTSNPNLYWYRQAAGRGLQLLFYSVGIGQISSEVPQNLSASRPQDRQFILSSKKLLLSDSGFYLCAWSVEGIGNQPQHFGDGTRLSIL.